This TCR beta chain was observed in a study of patients and donors after allogeneic stem cell transplantation. With V trimmed by 0 bases and J by 2 bases, 4 bases remained unmatched. The germline V gene encodes CDR1 SGHDT and CDR2 YYEEEE. The CDR3 covers 16 residues. This clonotype has a handful of counts. TCRdb analysed the RT-PCR reads with MiXCR anew, one entry per CDR3 protein. The table lists approximately 160,000 distinct CDR3 sequences, about 29% of them singletons. Sample: blood, either unsorted or a sorted T cell fraction (not recorded which). The TCR originated in a human donor who was either an allogeneic HSCT recipient or a stem cell or donor lymphocyte infusion donor (not recorded which). It is not recorded whose cells these are; they may come from a transplant donor. J is TRBJ2-1 and V is TRBV5-6; 8 bases line up with TRBD2. The CDR3 coding sequence is TGTGCCAGCAGCTTGGGGCGGGAGGATCCCTACAATGAGCAGTTCTTC. As protein: CASSLGREDPYNEQFF.